This TCR beta chain was identified during a study of cytomegalovirus exposure and HLA in healthy donors. Study-wide results and caveats: For most TCR beta V segments, an earlier analysis put the productive rate at about 87% or about 30% of the time. The listing of roughly 160 TCR beta chains classed them as cytomegalovirus-associated. Excluded were some V segments that proved indistinguishable, including TRBV6-2 and TRBV6-3.

About this clone itself: Its antigen is not known.

The PCR made use of 60 Vbeta and 13 Jbeta primers. Sequencing used immunoSEQ multiplex PCR; TCRdb keeps in-frame clones, though not all of them. The table records around 140,000 clones, 75% to 80% of them present only once. The CDR3 has 15 residues. V was clipped by 5 bases and J by 5 bases; unmatched bases: 10. The V gene's germline CDR1 is SQVTM and CDR2 ANQGSEA. The V and J genes are TRBV29-1 and TRBJ2-1; 9 nucleotides align to TRBD2. The TCR was taken from an older woman in good health and CMV-seronegative. The sample comprised PBMCs. The CDR3 loop reads CSVSFGAGGNNEQFF. The CDR3 DNA sequence: TGCAGCGTTTCCTTTGGAGCGGGGGGTAACAATGAGCAGTTCTTC.